The next 23 T cell receptor beta chains were all read from a single sample in a study of beta chain features in type 1 diabetes. Every bit of the isolated RNA underwent reverse transcription, so sequencing read expressed TCRB transcripts. Data came from immunoSEQ multiplex PCR; TCRdb stores just in-frame clones and leaves some out. The table has roughly 610,000 clones, 15% to 19% seen once; the top ten hold about 0.097%. Sequenced: naive CD4+ T cells from blood. The source of these receptors is a man aged 18 to 30 in good health.

This clone has a handful of counts. The gene calls are TRBV5-4 and TRBJ2-5, with 7 bases aligning to TRBD1. Germline assignment: CDR1 SGHNT and CDR2 YYREEE (reference sequence). The J segment lost 3 bases and the V segment lost 4 bases, leaving 6 bases of the junction unmatched. The CDR3 runs 14 residues. In nucleotides, the CDR3 is TGTGCCAGCAGCCCGGGACAGATCAAAGAGACCCAGTACTTC. The encoded protein is CASSPGQIKETQYF.

This clone was seen only a few times. The chain couples TRBV13 to TRBJ2-5, with 8 bases that match TRBD2. This CDR3 region has 18 residues. CDR1 and CDR2 (germline): PRHDT, FYEKMQ (reference sequence). Germline trimming cut 4 bases from V and 5 bases from J; bases unmatched to any gene: 18. For the CDR3, the DNA is TGTGCCAGCAGCTCATTCAGGGGAACCGGGACTAGTTCGGAGACCCAGTACTTC. This gives the protein CASSSFRGTGTSSETQYF.

V gene TRBV9 combines with J gene TRBJ2-1; 8 bases match TRBD2. Germline CDR1 is SGDLS and CDR2 is YYNGEE. The CDR3 covers 15 residues. V was clipped by 1 base and J by 4 bases; unmatched bases: 4. This CDR3 is CASSVREGAYNEQFF. Written as DNA, the CDR3 is TGTGCCAGCAGCGTACGGGAGGGTGCGTACAATGAGCAGTTCTTC.

The V call is TRBV15, the J call TRBJ2-7; TRBD1 agrees at 8 bases. The V gene's germline CDR1 is LNHNV and CDR2 YYDKDF (reference sequence). The junction had 7 bases not matched to a gene; V was cut back by 3 bases and J by 6 bases. The CDR3 consists of 14 residues. The CDR3 loop is CATSSPHTGGEQYF. CDR3 coding DNA: TGTGCCACCAGCAGCCCCCACACAGGGGGCGAGCAGTACTTC.

This clone was detected only a few times. The chain uses TRBV5-4 and TRBJ2-7, with D perhaps TRBD1 (5 bases). Germline V gene data show CDR1 as SGHNT and CDR2 as YYREEE (reference sequence). This CDR3 region has 13 residues. Trimming took off 2 bases at V and 5 bases at J, with 11 bases between the two ends. The CDR3 here is CASSFRQLDEQYF. For the CDR3, the DNA is TGTGCCAGCAGCTTTAGACAGCTGGACGAGCAGTACTTC.

There are a few counts of this clone. The chain combines TRBV5-1 with TRBJ2-1; D may be TRBD2 (6 bases). The CDR3 totals 13 residues. V was shortened by 4 bases and J by 9 bases, with 14 bases between the two germline ends. CDR1 is SGHRS, CDR2 YFSETQ, per germline. The CDR3 protein is CASSHGDFLEQFF. The CDR3 DNA reads TGCGCCAGCAGCCACGGGGACTTCCTTGAGCAGTTCTTC.

The chain has TRBV4-3 and TRBJ1-5; 8 positions match TRBD1. The germline CDR1 and CDR2 sequences are LGHNA and YSLEER. The CDR3 extends over 16 amino acids. Trimming cost V 1 base and J 3 bases; bases outside gene matches: 5. The CDR3 loop is CASSQGTGRNNQPQHF. The CDR3 nucleotides are TGCGCCAGCAGCCAAGGGACAGGGAGAAACAATCAGCCCCAGCATTTT.

This clone showed up just a few times. The sample carries other DNA sequences with the same CDR3. The chain has TRBV5-1 and TRBJ2-7; 7 bases agree with TRBD1. The CDR3 consists of 14 residues. The V gene's germline CDR1 is SGHRS and CDR2 YFSETQ. V lost 0 bases to trimming and J lost 7 bases; unmatched junction nucleotides: 7. The CDR3 protein is CASSLERGLGEQYF. CDR3 in DNA: TGCGCCAGCAGCTTGGAAAGGGGGCTGGGAGAGCAGTACTTC.

The chain joins TRBV29-1 to TRBJ1-1; 7 bases map to TRBD1. The germline V gene encodes CDR1 SQVTM and CDR2 ANQGSEA. This CDR3 is 12 amino acids long. The J segment lost 5 bases and the V segment lost 3 bases, leaving 3 bases of the junction unmatched. CDR3 sequence reads: CSVEVRGTEAFF. The CDR3 DNA reads TGCAGCGTTGAGGTCAGGGGGACTGAAGCTTTCTTT.

The gene calls are TRBV5-1 and TRBJ2-1; 9 nucleotides match TRBD2. V trimming: 3 bases; J trimming: 8 bases; junction bases outside the gene matches: 15. Germline-derived CDR1 and CDR2 are SGHRS and YFSETQ. CDR3 length equals 17 residues. CDR3 region: CASSWASRGGRVYEQFF. CDR3 nucleotides: TGCGCCAGCAGCTGGGCCTCCAGGGGCGGGAGGGTCTATGAGCAGTTCTTC.

This chain joins TRBV5-6 and TRBJ2-7, with 8 bases fitting TRBD1. V lost 5 bases and J lost 0; bases outside the gene matches: 1. Germline CDR1 SGHDT, CDR2 YYEEEE. The CDR3 is 13 amino acids. The CDR3 region is CASRGTGSYEQYF. The CDR3 coding sequence is TGTGCCAGCAGGGGGACAGGCTCCTACGAGCAGTACTTC.

J is TRBJ2-7 and V is TRBV12-5; D call uncertain. The CDR3 is 14 residues long. Germline CDR1 and CDR2: LGHNT and FRNRAP. The germline V and J ends were trimmed by 5 bases and 3 bases, with 14 bases remaining between them. CDR3 in DNA: TGTGCTAGTGGTGTACCCCCGACTGTCTACGAGCAGTACTTC. Protein: CASGVPPTVYEQYF.

V is TRBV18 and J is TRBJ2-7, with 10 positions matching TRBD1. Trimming removed 6 bases from V and 2 bases from J; junction bases left unmatched: 7. Germline V lookup: CDR1 KGHSH, CDR2 LQKENI. The CDR3 covers 15 residues. The CDR3 sequence is CASSPWTGGPYEQYF. The CDR3 DNA sequence: TGTGCCAGCTCCCCATGGACAGGGGGTCCCTACGAGCAGTACTTC.

This clone was picked up a small number of times. This chain links TRBV28 with TRBJ2-6; 7 positions agree with TRBD1. CDR3 length equals 16 residues. Germline values: CDR1 MDHEN, CDR2 SYDVKM. V lost 6 bases and J lost 0; bases outside the gene matches: 5. The DNA for the CDR3 is TGTGCCAGCAGCCCGGGACAGACCTCTGGGGCCAACGTCCTGACTTTC. Translation: CASSPGQTSGANVLTF.

This clone was seen more than once but under ten times. The chain links TRBV4-3 to TRBJ1-4, with TRBD1 matching 11 bases. Germline V lookup: CDR1 LGHNA, CDR2 YSLEER. The CDR3 runs to 15 residues. The junction had 4 bases not matched to a gene; V was cut back by 3 bases and J by 7 bases. The CDR3 reads CASSHPGQGGEKLFF. As DNA, the CDR3 is TGCGCCAGCAGCCACCCGGGACAGGGGGGTGAAAAACTGTTTTTT.

The chain links TRBV9 to TRBJ1-1, with D tentatively TRBD1 (5 bases). CDR3 length: 15 amino acids. CDR1 SGDLS and CDR2 YYNGEE come from the germline V gene. The V gene lost 4 bases and the J gene lost 5 bases, with 18 bases spanning the gap. This CDR3 is CASSRWGDQPTEAFF. CDR3 in DNA: TGTGCCAGCAGCCGCTGGGGGGACCAACCAACTGAAGCTTTCTTT.

In this sample, this clone turned up a few times. V and J are TRBV7-9 and TRBJ2-5; no clear D. The CDR3 sequence is 11 residues long. V was trimmed by 3 bases and J by 5 bases, leaving 4 bases between them. Germline V CDR1 and CDR2: SEHNR, FQNEAQ (reference sequence). For the CDR3, the DNA is TGTGCCAGCAGCTTTACGGAGACCCAGTACTTC. Translated: CASSFTETQYF.

CDR3 DNA: TGTGCCATCAAAATAGGTACAGGGAAGTTCGGCACAGATACGCAGTATTTT. Its protein is CAIKIGTGKFGTDTQYF. This chain connects TRBV10-3 to TRBJ2-3, with a tentative D call TRBD1 (6 bases). This CDR3 has 17 amino acids. V was pared by 7 bases and J by 1 base, with 21 bases between. The germline CDR1 and CDR2 sequences are ENHRY and SYGVKD.

The CDR3 here is CASRAQGPSRDGYTF. The CDR3 DNA follows: TGTGCCAGCAGGGCCCAGGGGCCCAGCCGCGATGGCTACACCTTC. This chain joins TRBV28 and TRBJ1-2, with a weak D call TRBD1 (6 bases). The V gene's germline CDR1 is MDHEN and CDR2 SYDVKM. V lost 6 bases and J 6 bases, leaving 20 bases between the germline ends. This CDR3 is built from 15 residues.

In this sample, this clone turned up a few times. The V call is TRBV13, the J call TRBJ1-6; D is undetermined. With 4 bases removed from V and 8 bases from J, the gap between germline ends came to 6 bases. There are 12 residues in the CDR3. Germline CDR1 reads PRHDT; CDR2 reads FYEKMQ (reference sequence). The CDR3, as DNA: TGTGCCAGCAGCTCGAGGGATTCACCCCTCCACTTT. Amino acid sequence: CASSSRDSPLHF.

This clone was seen only a few times. The sample carries other DNA sequences with the same CDR3. This chain joins TRBV6-5 and TRBJ1-2; D remains ambiguous. Trimming shortened V by 0 bases and J by 4 bases, and 9 bases separated the two germline ends. Looked up from germline, CDR1 is MNHEY and CDR2 is SVGAGI. The CDR3 loop spans 14 amino acids. For the CDR3, the DNA is TGTGCCAGCAGTTACTCGAAGGGCAGCTATGGCTACACCTTC. Protein sequence: CASSYSKGSYGYTF.

This clone was observed a few times. The chain is built from TRBV29-1 and TRBJ1-2; 11 nucleotides match TRBD1. This CDR3 is 14 amino acids long. J gave up 1 base and V 6 bases, and 4 bases lay outside the gene matches. The germline gives CDR1 SQVTM, CDR2 ANQGSEA. This chain's CDR3 is CSVGQGAYNYGYTF. The CDR3, as DNA: TGCAGCGTCGGACAGGGGGCGTATAACTATGGCTACACCTTC.

The V gene is TRBV10-3, the J gene TRBJ2-7; D possibly matches TRBD1 or TRBD2 (5 bases each). Trimming removed 4 bases from V and 5 bases from J, with 15 bases in between. The CDR3 consists of 14 residues. Looked up from germline, CDR1 is ENHRY and CDR2 is SYGVKD. The CDR3: CAISVVRENHEQYF. The CDR3 coding sequence is TGTGCCATCAGTGTCGTCAGGGAGAACCACGAGCAGTACTTC.